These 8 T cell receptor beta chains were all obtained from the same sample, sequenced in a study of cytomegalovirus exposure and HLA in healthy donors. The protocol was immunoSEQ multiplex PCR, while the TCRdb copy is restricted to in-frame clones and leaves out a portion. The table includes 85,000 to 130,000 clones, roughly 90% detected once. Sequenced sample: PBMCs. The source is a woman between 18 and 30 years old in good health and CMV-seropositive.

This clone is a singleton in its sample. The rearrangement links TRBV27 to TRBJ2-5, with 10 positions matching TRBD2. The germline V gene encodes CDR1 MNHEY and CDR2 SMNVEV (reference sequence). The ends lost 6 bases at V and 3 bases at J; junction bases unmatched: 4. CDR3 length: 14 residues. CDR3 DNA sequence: TGTGCCAGCAGGGCCCTAGCGGGGGAAGAGACCCAGTACTTC. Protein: CASRALAGEETQYF.

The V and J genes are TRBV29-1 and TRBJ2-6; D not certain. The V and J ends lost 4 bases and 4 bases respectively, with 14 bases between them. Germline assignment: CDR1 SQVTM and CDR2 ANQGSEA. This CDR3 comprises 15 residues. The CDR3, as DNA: TGCAGCGTTGGGTCCAGGTGGGCGGGGGCCAACGTCCTGACTTTC. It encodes CSVGSRWAGANVLTF.

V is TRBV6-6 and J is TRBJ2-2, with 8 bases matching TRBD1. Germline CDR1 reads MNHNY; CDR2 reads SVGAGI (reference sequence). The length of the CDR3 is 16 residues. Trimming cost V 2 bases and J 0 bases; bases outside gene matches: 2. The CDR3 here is CASSYPTGANTGELFF. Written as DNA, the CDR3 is TGTGCCAGCAGTTACCCGACAGGGGCGAACACCGGGGAGCTGTTTTTT.

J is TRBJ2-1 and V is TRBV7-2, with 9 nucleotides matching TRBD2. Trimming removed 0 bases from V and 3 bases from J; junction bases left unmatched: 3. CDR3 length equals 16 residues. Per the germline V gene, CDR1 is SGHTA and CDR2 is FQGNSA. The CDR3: CASSLAASGVYNEQFF. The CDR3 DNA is TGTGCCAGCAGCTTAGCAGCTAGCGGGGTCTACAATGAGCAGTTCTTC.

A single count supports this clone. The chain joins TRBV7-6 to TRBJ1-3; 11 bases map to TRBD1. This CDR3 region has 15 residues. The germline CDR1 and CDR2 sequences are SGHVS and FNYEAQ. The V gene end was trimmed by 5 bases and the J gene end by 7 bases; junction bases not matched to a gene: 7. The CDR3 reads CASSPGQGASNTIYF. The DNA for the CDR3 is TGTGCCAGCAGCCCAGGACAGGGGGCGAGTAACACCATATATTTT.

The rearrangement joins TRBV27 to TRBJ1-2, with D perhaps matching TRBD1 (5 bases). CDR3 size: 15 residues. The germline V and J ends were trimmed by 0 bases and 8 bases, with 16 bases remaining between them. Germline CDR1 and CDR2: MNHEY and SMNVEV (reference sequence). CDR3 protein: CASSLSGARASGYTF. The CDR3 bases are TGTGCCAGCAGTTTATCAGGGGCCAGGGCGTCAGGCTACACCTTC.

CDR3 DNA sequence: TGTGCCAGCAGCCAAAGGACAGGGGGCGCGGTTGAAAAACTGTTTTTT. This encodes CASSQRTGGAVEKLFF. The rearrangement joins TRBV5-4 to TRBJ1-4; 11 nucleotides match TRBD1. V was pared by 4 bases and J by 7 bases, with 9 bases of the junction left unmatched. CDR1 and CDR2 from the germline V gene are SGHNT and YYREEE (reference sequence). The CDR3 loop spans 16 amino acids.

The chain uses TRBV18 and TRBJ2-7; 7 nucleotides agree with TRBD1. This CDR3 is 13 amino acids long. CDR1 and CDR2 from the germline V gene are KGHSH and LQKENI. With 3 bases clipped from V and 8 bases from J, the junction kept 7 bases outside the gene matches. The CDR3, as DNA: TGTGCCAGCTCACCGGGACAGCAAACTAAGCAGTACGTC. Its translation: CASSPGQQTKQYV.